This T cell receptor beta chain derives from a study of CD8+ T cells in alopecia areata. The CDR3 length is 16 residues. Looked up from germline, CDR1 is LNHDA and CDR2 is SQIVND (reference sequence). V was pared by 6 bases and J by 5 bases, with 7 bases of the junction left unmatched. Documented treatment: oral pan-JAK inhibitor, 5-10 mg twice daily. cDNA reverse transcribed from extracted RNA served as the sequencing template. TCRdb's table, derived via immunoSEQ multiplex PCR, lists solely in-frame clones and lacks some. The data contain about 270,000 clones, 60% of them seen just once; the ten biggest clones take up 0.75% to 0.95%.

The receptor comes from a human donor with alopecia areata. The source was CD4+ T cells sorted from blood, collected around week 54, from a patient treated with tofacitinib. V is TRBV19 and J is TRBJ2-5; TRBD2 agrees at 15 bases. This chain's CDR3 is CASSDGLAGGRETQYF. The DNA of the CDR3 is TGTGCCAGTAGCGATGGACTAGCGGGGGGGCGGGAGACCCAGTACTTC.